This T cell receptor beta chain was retrieved from a study of blood T cell repertoires in COVID-19. Overall study: From T cells, B-cell-depleted T cells, or PBMCs came the material, which was cDNA or gDNA.

Repertoires were generated with immunoSEQ multiplex PCR, while TCRdb's copy carries only in-frame clones and drops some. The sample contains more than 35,000 clones, nearly 90% of which appear only once. The sequenced material came from peripheral blood. The receptor was isolated from a man between 65 and 79 years old with active COVID-19.

In DNA, the CDR3 is TGTGCCAGTAGTATGGGACTCGGCGAGCAGTACTTC. It yields the protein CASSMGLGEQYF. J is TRBJ2-7 and V is TRBV19, with D possibly matching TRBD2 (6 bases). From germline, CDR1 is LNHDA and CDR2 SQIVND (reference sequence). The V end lost 3 bases, the J end lost 6 bases, and 9 bases lay between the germline ends. This CDR3 contains 12 residues.